This T cell receptor (beta chain) was identified during a study of cytomegalovirus exposure and HLA in healthy donors. The germline V and J ends were trimmed by 2 bases and 0 bases, with 11 bases remaining between them. The germline V gene has CDR1 MGHRA and CDR2 YSYEKL. This CDR3 has 16 amino acids. TCRdb's copy holds only in-frame clones and misses some; the assay was immunoSEQ multiplex PCR. The sample has 65,000 to 70,000 clones, approximately 91% seen once; the top ten hold 2.5% to 3.5%. Overall study results and limits: Most TCRs appeared rarely, but some public TCRs recurred in many donors.

A word on this clone: Its antigen is as yet unknown.

The chain has TRBV4-1 and TRBJ2-1; no clear D. The sequenced sample consisted of PBMCs. The clonotype comes from a young man in good health and CMV-seronegative. The CDR3 DNA sequence: TGCGCCAGCAGCCAATCTCCCGTGAGCTCCTACAATGAGCAGTTCTTC. Translating gives CASSQSPVSSYNEQFF.